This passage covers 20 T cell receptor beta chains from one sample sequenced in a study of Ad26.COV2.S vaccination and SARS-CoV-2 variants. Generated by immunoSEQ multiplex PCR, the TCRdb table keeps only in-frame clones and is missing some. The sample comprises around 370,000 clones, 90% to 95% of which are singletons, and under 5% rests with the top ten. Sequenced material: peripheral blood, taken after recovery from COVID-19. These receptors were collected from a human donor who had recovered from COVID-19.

The CDR3 sequence is CASSLAGQVPRNTIYF. CDR3 sequence (DNA): TGCGCCAGCAGCTTGGCGGGACAGGTCCCTCGAAACACCATATATTTT. This rearrangement joins TRBV5-1 to TRBJ1-3; 8 bases agree with TRBD1. V shed 0 bases and J 5 bases; nucleotides not matched to a gene: 7. CDR3 length: 16 residues. The germline gives CDR1 SGHRS, CDR2 YFSETQ. Full variable domain (outside the CDR3, taken from reference TRBV5-1 and TRBJ1-3): KAGVTQTPRYLIKTRGQQVTLSCSPISGHRSVSWYQQTPGQGLQFLFEYFSETQRNKGNFPGRFSGRQFSNSRSEMNVSTLELGDSALYLCASSLAGQVPRNTIYFGEGSWLTVV.

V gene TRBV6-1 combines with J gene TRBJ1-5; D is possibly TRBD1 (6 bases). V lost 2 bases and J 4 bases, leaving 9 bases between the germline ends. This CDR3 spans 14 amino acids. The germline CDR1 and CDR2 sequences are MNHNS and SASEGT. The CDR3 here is CASSELQGNQPQHF. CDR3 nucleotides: TGTGCCAGCAGTGAACTACAGGGTAATCAGCCCCAGCATTTT.

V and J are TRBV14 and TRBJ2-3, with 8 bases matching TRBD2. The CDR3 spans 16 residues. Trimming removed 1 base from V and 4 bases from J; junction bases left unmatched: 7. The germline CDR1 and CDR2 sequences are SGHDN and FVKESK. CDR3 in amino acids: CASSQGLAFSPDTQYF. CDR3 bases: TGTGCCAGCAGCCAAGGACTAGCGTTTTCCCCAGATACGCAGTATTTT.

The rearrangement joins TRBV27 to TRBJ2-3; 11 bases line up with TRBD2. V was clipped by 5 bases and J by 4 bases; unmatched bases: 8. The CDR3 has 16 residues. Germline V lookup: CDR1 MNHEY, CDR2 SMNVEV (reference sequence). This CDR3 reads CASSPETSGEPDTQYF. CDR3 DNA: TGTGCCAGCAGTCCCGAGACTAGCGGGGAGCCAGATACGCAGTATTTT.

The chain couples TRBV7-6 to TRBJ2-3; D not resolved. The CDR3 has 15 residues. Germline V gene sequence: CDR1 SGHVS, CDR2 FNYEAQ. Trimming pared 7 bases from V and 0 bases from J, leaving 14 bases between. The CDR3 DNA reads TGTGCCAGCACTGGTGGCGACTGGAGCACAGATACGCAGTATTTT. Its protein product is CASTGGDWSTDTQYF.

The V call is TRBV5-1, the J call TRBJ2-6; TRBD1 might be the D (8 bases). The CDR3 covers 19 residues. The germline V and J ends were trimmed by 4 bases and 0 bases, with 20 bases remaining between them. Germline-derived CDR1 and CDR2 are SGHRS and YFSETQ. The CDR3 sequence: CASSGRDRQFFSGANVLTF. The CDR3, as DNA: TGCGCCAGCAGCGGGAGGGACAGGCAGTTTTTCTCTGGGGCCAACGTCCTGACTTTC. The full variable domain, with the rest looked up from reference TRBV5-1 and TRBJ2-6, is KAGVTQTPRYLIKTRGQQVTLSCSPISGHRSVSWYQQTPGQGLQFLFEYFSETQRNKGNFPGRFSGRQFSNSRSEMNVSTLELGDSALYLCASSGRDRQFFSGANVLTFGAGSRLTVL.

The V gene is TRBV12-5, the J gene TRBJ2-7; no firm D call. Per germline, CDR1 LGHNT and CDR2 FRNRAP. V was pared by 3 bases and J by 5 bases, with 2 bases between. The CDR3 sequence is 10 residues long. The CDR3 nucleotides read TGTGCTAGTGGTTTTAACGAGCAGTACTTC. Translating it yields CASGFNEQYF.

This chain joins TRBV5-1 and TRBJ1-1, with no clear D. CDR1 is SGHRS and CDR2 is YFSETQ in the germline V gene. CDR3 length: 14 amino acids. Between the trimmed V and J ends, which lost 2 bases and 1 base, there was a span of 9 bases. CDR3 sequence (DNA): TGCGCCAGCAGCTTAACGTCGACGAACACTGAAGCTTTCTTT. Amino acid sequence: CASSLTSTNTEAFF.

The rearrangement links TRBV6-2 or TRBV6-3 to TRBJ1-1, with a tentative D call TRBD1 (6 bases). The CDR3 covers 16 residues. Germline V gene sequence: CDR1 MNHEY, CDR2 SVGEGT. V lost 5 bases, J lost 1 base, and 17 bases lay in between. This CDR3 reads CASSRGHRGPNTEAFF. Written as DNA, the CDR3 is TGTGCCAGCAGTCGCGGACACCGGGGGCCGAACACTGAAGCTTTCTTT.

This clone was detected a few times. CDR3 nucleotide sequence: TGTGCCAGCAGTGAGACGGGGACAGGGGGCTACGAGCAGTACTTC. Encoded protein: CASSETGTGGYEQYF. The J gene is TRBJ2-7, the V gene TRBV6-1; the match to TRBD1 covers 11 bases. J was trimmed by 3 bases and V by 3 bases; bases with no gene match: 4. This CDR3 is built from 15 residues. CDR1 is MNHNS and CDR2 is SASEGT in the germline V gene.

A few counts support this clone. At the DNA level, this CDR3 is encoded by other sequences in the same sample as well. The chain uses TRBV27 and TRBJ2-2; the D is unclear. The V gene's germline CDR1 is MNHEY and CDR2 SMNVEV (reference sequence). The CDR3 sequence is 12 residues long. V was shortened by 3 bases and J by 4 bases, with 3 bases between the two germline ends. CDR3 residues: CASSLSTGELFF. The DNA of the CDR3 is TGTGCCAGCAGTTTGTCCACCGGGGAGCTGTTTTTT.

CDR3 loop: CASSSGTENTEAFF. The CDR3 coding sequence is TGTGCCAGCAGCTCCGGGACGGAGAACACTGAAGCTTTCTTT. The chain recombines TRBV7-9 with TRBJ1-1; tentative D call: TRBD1 (5 bases). CDR1 SEHNR and CDR2 FQNEAQ come from the germline V gene (reference sequence). Trimming removed 4 bases at V and 1 base at J, with 10 bases between. This CDR3 has 14 amino acids.

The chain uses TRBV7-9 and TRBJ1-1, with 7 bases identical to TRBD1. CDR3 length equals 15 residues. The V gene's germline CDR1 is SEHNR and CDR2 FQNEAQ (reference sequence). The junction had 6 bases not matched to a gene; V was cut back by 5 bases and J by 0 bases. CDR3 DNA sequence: TGTGCCAGCAGCCCCCGACAGGGACTGAACACTGAAGCTTTCTTT. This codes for CASSPRQGLNTEAFF.

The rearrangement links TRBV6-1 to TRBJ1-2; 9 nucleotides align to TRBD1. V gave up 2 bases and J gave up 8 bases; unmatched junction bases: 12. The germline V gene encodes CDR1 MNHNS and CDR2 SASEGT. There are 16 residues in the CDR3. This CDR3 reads CASSEMSGQGLFGYTF. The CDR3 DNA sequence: TGTGCCAGCAGTGAAATGTCGGGACAGGGCCTTTTCGGCTACACCTTC.

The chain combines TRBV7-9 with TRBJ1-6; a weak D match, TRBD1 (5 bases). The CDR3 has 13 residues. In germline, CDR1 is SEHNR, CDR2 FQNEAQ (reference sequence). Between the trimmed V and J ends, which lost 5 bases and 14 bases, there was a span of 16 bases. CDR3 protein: CASSPMYVGALHF. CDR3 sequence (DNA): TGTGCCAGCAGCCCTATGTATGTGGGGGCCCTCCACTTT.

CDR3 nucleotides: TGTGCCAGCAGCTATGGGTCCGAGCAGTTCTTC. This encodes CASSYGSEQFF. The chain couples TRBV6-5 to TRBJ2-1; no reliable D call. The CDR3 spans 11 residues. V lost 6 bases, J lost 10 bases, and 10 bases lay in between. Germline V CDR1 and CDR2: MNHEY, SVGAGI.

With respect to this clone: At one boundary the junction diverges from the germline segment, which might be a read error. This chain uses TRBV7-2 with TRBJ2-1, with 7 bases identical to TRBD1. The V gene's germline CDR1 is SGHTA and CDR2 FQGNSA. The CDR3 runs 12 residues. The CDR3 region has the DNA TGTGCCAGCAGCTTAGATGGGACAGCCAAAATCTTC. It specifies CASSLDGTAKIF. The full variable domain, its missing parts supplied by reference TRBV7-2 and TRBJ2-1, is GAGVSQSPSNKVTEKGKDVELRCDPISGHTALYWYRQSLGQGLEFLIYFQGNSAPDKSGLPSDRFSAERTGGSVSTLTIQRTQQEDSAVYLCASSLDGTAKIFGPGTRLTVL.

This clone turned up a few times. The CDR3 protein is CASTGRGAGPGELFF. DNA of the CDR3: TGTGCCAGCACGGGGCGGGGGGCCGGTCCCGGGGAGCTGTTTTTT. The V gene is TRBV7-6, the J gene TRBJ2-2, with TRBD2 matching over 8 bases. V shed 7 bases and J 6 bases; nucleotides not matched to a gene: 10. Germline CDR1 is SGHVS and CDR2 is FNYEAQ. There are 15 residues in the CDR3.

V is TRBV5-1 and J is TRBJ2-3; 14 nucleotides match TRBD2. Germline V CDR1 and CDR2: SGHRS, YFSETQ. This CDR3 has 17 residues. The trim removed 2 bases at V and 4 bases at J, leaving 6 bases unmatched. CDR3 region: CASSLPGTSGGADTQYF. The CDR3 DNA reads TGCGCCAGCAGCTTACCCGGGACTAGCGGGGGCGCAGATACGCAGTATTTT.

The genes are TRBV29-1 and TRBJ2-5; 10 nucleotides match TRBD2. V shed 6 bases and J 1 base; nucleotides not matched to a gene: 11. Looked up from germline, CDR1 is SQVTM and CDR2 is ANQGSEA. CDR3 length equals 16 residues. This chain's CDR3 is CSVNQGASGSQETQYF. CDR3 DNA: TGCAGCGTGAATCAGGGGGCTAGCGGGAGCCAAGAGACCCAGTACTTC.